The clone carrying this T cell receptor (beta chain) occurred many times. Its antigen remains unidentified. The length of the CDR3 is 14 residues. From germline, CDR1 is MGHRA and CDR2 YSYEKL. The V end was cut by 0 bases, the J end by 3 bases, with 8 bases between. Regions amplified from RNA transcripts were the TCR beta CDR3 regions. First-round RT-PCR of the TCR CDR3 relied on the HTBI primer set. From the multiplex PCR reads, TCRdb called clonotypes with MiXCR, one entry per CDR3 protein. The data show hundreds of thousands of distinct CDR3 sequences, approximately 20% seen once. These data originate in a study of T cells in Graves' hyperthyroidism and ophthalmopathy. The wider study: Blood from the periphery was taken at initial diagnosis, before any treatment.

Study-wide findings and caveats: Among thyroid clonotypes expanded above 0.001, most also appeared in blood. In validation, the model predicted ophthalmopathy. These predictions came a median about 6.8 months before onset.

V usage is TRBV4-1 and J usage is TRBJ1-2, with D uncertain. This TCR came from a woman under 30 with Graves' hyperthyroidism. The sample comprised blood. CDR3 nucleotide sequence: TGCGCCAGCAGCCAAGAATGGGCTTACTATGGCTACACCTTC. As protein: CASSQEWAYYGYTF.